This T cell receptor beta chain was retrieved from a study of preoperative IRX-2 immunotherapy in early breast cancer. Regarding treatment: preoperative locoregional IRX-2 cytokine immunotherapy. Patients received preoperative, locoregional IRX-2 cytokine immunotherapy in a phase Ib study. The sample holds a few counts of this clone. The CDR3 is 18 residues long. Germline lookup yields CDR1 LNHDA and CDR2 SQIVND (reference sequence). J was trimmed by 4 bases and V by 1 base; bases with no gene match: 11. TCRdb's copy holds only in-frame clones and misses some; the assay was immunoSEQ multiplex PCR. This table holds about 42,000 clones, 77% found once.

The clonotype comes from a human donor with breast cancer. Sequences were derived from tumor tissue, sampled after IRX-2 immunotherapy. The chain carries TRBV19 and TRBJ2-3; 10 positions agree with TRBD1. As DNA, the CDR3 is TGTGCCAGTAGTATAGTGGTAGGGACAGGGGATCAAGCAGATACGCAGTATTTT. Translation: CASSIVVGTGDQADTQYF. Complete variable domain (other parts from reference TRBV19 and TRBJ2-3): DGGITQSPKYLFRKEGQNVTLSCEQNLNHDAMYWYRQDPGQGLRLIYYSQIVNDFQKGDIAEGYSVSREKKESFPLTVTSAQKNPTAFYLCASSIVVGTGDQADTQYFGPGTRLTVL.